What follows describes a single TCR beta chain. This clone has just one count. Its antigen remains unidentified. Base quality data are lacking; no much larger clone is found one base away. Participants in the prospective study were enrolled through a virtual design, were aged roughly 18 to 100 years, and lived in fewer than 30 United States geographic areas. To assign participants to cohorts, the prospective study relied on clinical history that participants themselves reported in a screening survey and a study questionnaire. In the prospective study, mobile phlebotomists collected whole blood, serum and a nasopharyngeal or oropharyngeal swab from each participant. Additional blood draws and questionnaires over a 2-month period could optionally be provided by prospective study participants. Before DNA extraction, prospective study blood samples were shipped either frozen or at room temperature. The immunoSEQ Assay, a bias-controlled multiplex PCR, was used to amplify TCRbeta CDR3 regions from genomic DNA. The authors' pipeline ran thus. The number of nucleated cells in each sample was estimated by amplification of reference gene primers within the assay. To quantify the absolute abundance of each unique TCRbeta CDR3 rearrangement, sequence reads were collapsed and filtered. For each sample, productive Simpson clonality was calculated as the square root of Simpson's diversity index across productive rearrangements. TCRdb retrieved this table from immuneACCESS and kept in-frame rearrangements only. Not all clones are present; in checked studies, unresolved V genes account for under half, and no reason is known for the remainder. Clone size and the V and J calls come from that table; the DNA yielded D and trimming. This sample comprises approximately 180,000 clones, 89% of them detected only once. 2% to 2.5% of the sample is in the top ten clones.

These data originate in a study of blood T cell repertoires in COVID-19 (dated by TCRdb to the early 2020s). Regarding the research as a whole: The collaborator samples originated in the United States, Italy and Spain and spanned the acute and convalescent phases of COVID-19. HLA class I and class II types, where available, came from metadata supplied by the sample provider rather than from assay-based typing. The prospective study material was composed of cDNA or gDNA derived from T cells, B-cell-depleted T cells, or PBMCs. The sample metadata nearly always contained a de-identified subject ID, COVID-19 status, age in years and sex. Subjects who had been exposed to COVID-19, were actively infected with it, or had recovered from it provided the deeply sampled blood TCRbeta repertoires that made up the dataset. A freely available public database, intended as a resource for researchers studying the immune response to SARS-CoV-2, is where the repertoires were released. The samples were drawn from the first 160 participants of the ongoing ImmuneRACE study and from under 1,500 subjects provided by 6 global collaborators.

V lost 1 base and J lost 5 bases; the stretch between them is 8 bases long. CDR3 length: 13 amino acids, cysteine to phenylalanine. Only the CDR3 portion is preserved as DNA: 39 bases, with reading frame beginning at the first base. Per the germline V gene, SGHTA is the CDR1 and FQGNSA is the CDR2. The research as a whole found: The quantity of clinical and demographic metadata differed by source and by participant and was supplied without curation.

The rearrangement combines TRBV7-2 with TRBJ1-2, with the D gene call left open. The origin of this receptor is a woman in her thirties or forties with acute COVID-19. The sequencing sample was made of PBMCs or T cells enriched from blood (not recorded which). Read as DNA, the sequence is TGTGCCAGCAGCTTAGAACGGGATTATGGCTACACCTTC. Its amino acids are CASSLERDYGYTF.